The rows below give T cell receptor beta chains drawn from one sample of a study of blood T cells in healthy people across ages. TCRdb itself ran the 5' RACE reads through MiXCR, one entry per CDR3 protein. The sample yields fewer than 2,000,000 distinct CDR3 sequences, around 35% seen once. Sequenced input: blood. These receptors all come from a woman between 25 and 40 years old in good health. Both conserved end residues are trimmed from each CDR3. Fields, in order: V gene, CDR3 protein.

>TRBV20-1
SAREDRTGGETQY
>TRBV5-1
ASSQEPGLNYGYT
>TRBV6-7
ASSSTELQETQY
>TRBV7-9
ASSLGQGRVPGQPQH
>TRBV6-6
ASSYSPGGDIQY
>TRBV9
ASSGSGPSGRTDTQY
>TRBV20-1
SARDAGQHYEQY
>TRBV4-2
ASSQFRISGGQF
>TRBV27
ASSGISYNEQF
>TRBV29-1
SDRAGRSGNNNEQF
>TRBV10-3
AISEKELIGGEKLF
>TRBV5-1
ASSLLAGENTDTQY
>TRBV20-1
SVHGAYNSPLH
>TRBV5-1
ASTLGDIYNEQF
>TRBV29-1
SVLRDRATDTQY
>TRBV9
ASSLPRDGNTEAF
>TRBV30
AWAPGVTQY
>TRBV7-8
ASSPAGAPYSNQPQH
>TRBV5-6
ASSLEEGSYNEQF
>TRBV3-1
ASSQAGGASYEQY
>TRBV6-1
ASSGHPRTASGANVLT
>TRBV20-1
SARATGGTTYGYT
>TRBV27
ASSLVGVNTEAF
>TRBV12-3/TRBV12-4
ASSSRTRMEYNEQF
>TRBV20-1
SAISRRGAEQY
>TRBV15
ATSSLRAPLH
>TRBV27
ASSLRLVRVGANVLT
>TRBV4-1
ASSQNPFESAGSSTEAF
>TRBV18
ASSPPGEGNQPQH